The source of this T cell receptor beta chain is a study of CD8 T cells in ankylosing spondylitis. Study conclusions and caveats: Disease-linked clones reportedly concentrated significantly in matched ankylosing spondylitis synovial fluid. There were earlier reports of some motif variants in reactive arthritis synovial fluid and blood. Apparently characteristic of ankylosing spondylitis blood was a TCR beta motif (under ten highly homologous variants).

This clonotype was seen a few times. What it binds is not known. Trimming cost V 5 bases and J 6 bases; bases outside gene matches: 1. Germline loops: CDR1 SGHRS, CDR2 YFSETQ. The CDR3 has 13 residues. Making the TCR beta libraries involved quantitative 5'-RACE with molecular barcodes. MiXCR was run by TCRdb on the 5' RACE reads, yielding one entry per CDR3 protein. This sample has hundreds of thousands of distinct CDR3 sequences, with 25% to 30% found just once. This clonotype was obtained from a male donor with ankylosing spondylitis. This chain links TRBV5-1 with TRBJ2-1, with 11 bases identical to TRBD2. Input material: blood, either unsorted or a sorted T cell fraction (not recorded which). CDR3 loop: CASSSGRANEQFF. As DNA, the CDR3 is TGCGCCAGCAGTAGCGGGAGGGCCAATGAGCAGTTCTTC.